This T cell receptor (beta chain) appears in the sequencing data of a study of CD8+ T cells in alopecia areata. V was cut by 3 bases and J by 10 bases, with 16 bases left in between. The length of the CDR3 is 14 residues. Germline V CDR1 and CDR2: GTSNPN, SVGIG (reference sequence). Sequencing templates came from extracted RNA that was reverse transcribed into cDNA. Using immunoSEQ multiplex PCR, the repertoire was profiled, and TCRdb retains in-frame clones only, with some absent. The repertoire consists of over 15,000 clones, with 66% occurring once and the leading ten covering approximately 6.1%. This clone appeared a few times. The antigen remains undetermined. Study-level results: Normal skin's resident alphabeta T cells are also sequenced in scalp samples.

Peripheral blood, together with lesional scalp punch biopsies, was collected from alopecia areata patients. Sequenced here: skin, sampled at week 0. This receptor was obtained from a human donor with alopecia areata. The V gene is TRBV30, the J gene TRBJ1-6; possible D gene TRBD1, 6 bases. CDR3 residues: CAWRLQGRESPLHF. The CDR3 DNA reads as TGTGCCTGGAGGTTGCAGGGGAGGGAATCACCCCTCCACTTT.